The 20 T cell receptor beta chains reported below all come from one sample, sequenced in a study of response to subunit inactivated influenza vaccine. In TCRdb, the RT-PCR reads were re-called with MiXCR into one record per CDR3 protein. The data hold around 600,000 distinct CDR3 sequences, with about 11% observed a single time. These same data were also listed under a study on T cells expressing NK-cell markers. That work adds: The authors made TCR beta cDNA libraries by 5'RACE template switching. This switching added a universal primer site and UMIs.

The sample in question was PBMCs from blood, obtained on the day of vaccination. The receptor source for this set is a man aged 45 to 65 who received an inactivated influenza vaccine.

This clonotype came up a few times. The chain is built from TRBV3-1 and TRBJ1-1; TRBD1 matches at 7 bases. V shed 4 bases, J shed 5 bases, and the junction held 7 bases outside the gene matches. Germline V gene sequence: CDR1 LGHDT, CDR2 YNNKEL (reference sequence). The CDR3 is 14 residues long. CDR3 sequence reads: CASSPRGGQTEAFF. The CDR3 region has the DNA TGTGCCAGCAGCCCCAGGGGGGGGCAAACTGAAGCTTTCTTT.

In this sample, this clonotype turned up a few times. The chain links TRBV11-2 to TRBJ2-2; D remains ambiguous. The ends were cut back, 2 bases at V and 0 bases at J, with 13 bases in the middle. Germline V gene lookup returns CDR1 SGHAT and CDR2 FQNNGV. The CDR3 contains 17 residues. Here the CDR3 reads CASSLHRKRTNTGELFF. Here the CDR3 DNA reads TGTGCCAGCAGCTTACACAGAAAAAGAACGAACACCGGGGAGCTGTTTTTT.

The CDR3 is CASSVGSGKETQYF. The CDR3 coding sequence is TGTGCCAGCAGCGTAGGATCGGGAAAAGAGACCCAGTACTTC. V gene TRBV9 combines with J gene TRBJ2-5; D might be TRBD2 (5 bases). This CDR3 has 14 residues. Germline V gene data show CDR1 as SGDLS and CDR2 as YYNGEE. V shed 0 bases and J shed 3 bases, with 9 bases lying between them.

CDR3 DNA sequence: TGTGCCAGCAGCTTCAGCAGCTCCTATAATTCACCCCTCCACTTT. It codes for CASSFSSSYNSPLHF. The chain couples TRBV7-9 to TRBJ1-6, with D hard to call. In germline, CDR1 is SEHNR, CDR2 FQNEAQ (reference sequence). V was trimmed by 3 bases and J by 0 bases, leaving 6 bases between them. This CDR3 comprises 15 residues.

There are many counts of this clonotype. The CDR3, as DNA: TGTGCCAGCAGTTACTCGAAGCGGGGCAATGAGCAGTTCTTC. Protein: CASSYSKRGNEQFF. This chain connects TRBV6-2 or TRBV6-3 to TRBJ2-1; 7 nucleotides agree with TRBD2. Per the germline V gene, CDR1 is MNHEY and CDR2 is SVGEGT. Trimming cost V 0 bases and J 6 bases; bases outside gene matches: 2. The CDR3 extends over 14 amino acids.

This clonotype was counted a few times. This chain links TRBV4-1 with TRBJ2-7; TRBD2 is a possible D gene (5 bases). This CDR3 comprises 16 residues. Per the germline V gene, CDR1 is MGHRA and CDR2 is YSYEKL. Trimming removed 1 base from V and 4 bases from J, with 17 bases in between. CDR3 in amino acids: CASSQVGGPKPYEQYF. DNA for the CDR3: TGCGCCAGCAGCCAAGTTGGCGGGCCTAAACCTTACGAGCAGTACTTC.

The genes are TRBV9 and TRBJ2-1; 10 nucleotides agree with TRBD2. This CDR3 contains 18 residues. Germline CDR1 SGDLS, CDR2 YYNGEE. V trimming: 0 bases; J trimming: 1 base; junction bases outside the gene matches: 7. The CDR3 spells CASSVVSSGGWSYNEQFF. Here the CDR3 DNA reads TGTGCCAGCAGCGTAGTGTCTAGCGGGGGTTGGTCCTACAATGAGCAGTTCTTC.

The J gene is TRBJ1-5, the V gene TRBV12-3 or TRBV12-4; D not resolved. Deletions cut 5 bases from V and 0 bases from J, with 11 bases between. The CDR3 contains 15 residues. DNA for the CDR3: TGTGCCAGCAGTCCAGTGTCCTTTAGCAATCAGCCCCAGCATTTT. Residues: CASSPVSFSNQPQHF.

The J gene is TRBJ2-1, the V gene TRBV4-2; 11 nucleotides align to TRBD2. The germline V gene has CDR1 LGHNA and CDR2 YNFKEQ. Losses at the gene ends were 0 bases for V and 5 bases for J; bases not matched to a gene: 9. This CDR3 has 18 residues. The CDR3 region is CASSQDLLAGVGNNEQFF. CDR3 DNA sequence: TGTGCCAGCAGCCAAGATTTACTAGCGGGAGTCGGTAACAATGAGCAGTTCTTC.

This clonotype has a handful of counts. The V call is TRBV12-3 or TRBV12-4, the J call TRBJ2-1; D gene uncertain. The V end was cut by 3 bases, the J end by 3 bases, with 12 bases between. The CDR3 contains 15 residues. CDR3 sequence reads: CASSLTPLLYNEQFF. The CDR3 DNA follows: TGTGCCAGCAGTTTGACTCCCTTACTCTACAATGAGCAGTTCTTC.

This clonotype occurred a few times. The chain couples TRBV20-1 to TRBJ2-7; 7 bases align to TRBD1. V trimming: 1 base; J trimming: 3 bases; junction bases outside the gene matches: 6. CDR3 size: 14 residues. Germline V gives CDR1 DFQATT, CDR2 SNEGSKA (reference sequence). The CDR3 sequence: CSARGRDSGYEQYF. As DNA, the CDR3 is TGCAGTGCTAGAGGCCGGGACAGCGGCTACGAGCAGTACTTC.

This clonotype was detected a few times. The chain recombines TRBV6-2 or TRBV6-3 with TRBJ1-5; D uncertain. The germline CDR1 and CDR2 sequences are MNHEY and SVGEGT. With 0 bases removed from V and 1 base from J, the gap between germline ends came to 16 bases. The CDR3 spans 18 residues. The CDR3 protein is CASSYSSRAGVSNQPQHF. CDR3 bases: TGTGCCAGCAGTTACTCTTCCCGGGCTGGGGTGAGCAATCAGCCCCAGCATTTT.

There are many counts of this clonotype. The chain recombines TRBV12-3 or TRBV12-4 with TRBJ2-3; D possibly corresponds to TRBD2 (6 bases). This CDR3 has 13 amino acids. V was shortened by 4 bases and J by 4 bases, with 9 bases between the two germline ends. For the CDR3, the DNA is TGTGCCAGCAGTTCGGGGGTGCCAGATACGCAGTATTTT. Protein: CASSSGVPDTQYF.

The rearrangement uses TRBV12-3 or TRBV12-4 and TRBJ2-6; TRBD1 aligns across 12 bases. The CDR3 is made up of 17 amino acids. J lost 3 bases, V lost 4 bases, and 4 bases had no gene match. DNA of the CDR3: TGTGCCAGCAGTTCCGGGACAGGGGGCGGTGGGGCCAACGTCCTGACTTTC. Amino acids: CASSSGTGGGGANVLTF.

The chain combines TRBV7-9 with TRBJ2-7; 11 nucleotides match TRBD1. This CDR3 comprises 15 residues. The germline gives CDR1 SEHNR, CDR2 FQNEAQ (reference sequence). Germline trimming cut 0 bases from V and 7 bases from J; bases unmatched to any gene: 5. The CDR3 nucleotides are TGTGCCAGCAGCTTAGCATCCGGGACAGGGGGTGAGCAGTACTTC. Amino acids: CASSLASGTGGEQYF.

There are a few counts of this clonotype. This rearrangement joins TRBV5-1 to TRBJ1-1; the D gene is possibly TRBD1 (5 bases). Germline V CDR1 and CDR2: SGHRS, YFSETQ. V lost 4 bases, J lost 1 base, and 17 bases lay in between. This CDR3 has 16 residues. The CDR3 DNA sequence: TGCGCCAGCAGCCCCGGGACGGGCGCTTCGAACACTGAAGCTTTCTTT. It is translated as CASSPGTGASNTEAFF. Complete variable domain (other parts from reference TRBV5-1 and TRBJ1-1): KAGVTQTPRYLIKTRGQQVTLSCSPISGHRSVSWYQQTPGQGLQFLFEYFSETQRNKGNFPGRFSGRQFSNSRSEMNVSTLELGDSALYLCASSPGTGASNTEAFFGQGTRLTVV.

The table lists this clonotype with a few counts. The chain is built from TRBV18 and TRBJ2-1, with 10 bases identical to TRBD2. The CDR3 contains 17 residues. V shed 4 bases, J shed 0 bases, and the junction held 6 bases outside the gene matches. Germline values: CDR1 KGHSH, CDR2 LQKENI. The chain's CDR3 is CASSLAGGGSSYNEQFF. The DNA for the CDR3 is TGTGCCAGCTCACTAGCGGGAGGAGGCAGCTCCTACAATGAGCAGTTCTTC.

This clonotype showed up just a few times. The rearrangement links TRBV24-1 to TRBJ2-5; D is perhaps TRBD2 (5 bases). The CDR3 spans 16 residues. V dropped 4 bases and J dropped 5 bases, with 19 bases sitting between them. Germline values: CDR1 KGHDR, CDR2 SFDVKD. The CDR3 region is CATSENGIPKAETQYF. Here the CDR3 DNA reads TGTGCCACCAGTGAAAACGGGATCCCTAAAGCGGAGACCCAGTACTTC.

This clonotype has a handful of counts. The chain couples TRBV7-9 to TRBJ1-1; 7 nucleotides align to TRBD1. J gave up 3 bases and V 3 bases, and 7 bases lay outside the gene matches. The CDR3 sequence is 15 residues long. The germline V gene encodes CDR1 SEHNR and CDR2 FQNEAQ (reference sequence). For the CDR3, the DNA is TGTGCCAGCAGCTTGGGGGACAGTTCTTACACTGAAGCTTTCTTT. Its protein is CASSLGDSSYTEAFF.

J is TRBJ2-3 and V is TRBV12-3 or TRBV12-4; D is unresolved. V gave up 7 bases and J gave up 1 base, with 9 bases separating them. The CDR3 has 13 residues. The CDR3 protein is CASMKSGTDTQYF. The DNA of the CDR3 is TGTGCCAGCATGAAGTCGGGCACAGATACGCAGTATTTT.